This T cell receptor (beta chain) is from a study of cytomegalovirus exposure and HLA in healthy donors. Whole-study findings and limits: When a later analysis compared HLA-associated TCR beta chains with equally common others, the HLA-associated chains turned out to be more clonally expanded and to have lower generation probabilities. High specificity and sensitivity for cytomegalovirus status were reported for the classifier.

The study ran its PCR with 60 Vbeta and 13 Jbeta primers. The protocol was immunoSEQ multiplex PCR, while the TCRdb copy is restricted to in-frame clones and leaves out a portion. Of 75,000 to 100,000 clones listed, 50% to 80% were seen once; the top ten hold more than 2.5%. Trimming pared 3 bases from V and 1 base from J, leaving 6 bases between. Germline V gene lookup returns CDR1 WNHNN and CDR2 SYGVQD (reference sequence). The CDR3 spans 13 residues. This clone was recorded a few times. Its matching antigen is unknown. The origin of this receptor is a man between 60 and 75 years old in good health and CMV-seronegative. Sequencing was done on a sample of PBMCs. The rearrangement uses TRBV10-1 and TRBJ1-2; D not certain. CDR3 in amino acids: CASSDGLNYGYTF. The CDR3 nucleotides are TGCGCCAGCAGTGACGGTCTTAACTATGGCTACACCTTC.